This TCR beta chain comes out of a study of beta chain features in type 1 diabetes. General study findings and limits: Naive, central memory and Treg TCRB repertoires appeared more alike in patients than in healthy donors. TCRB CDR3s were moderately but significantly shorter in Type 1 diabetes patients in all four CD4+ subsets. Still unanswered here is whether HLA type influences TCRB rearrangement.

Turning to this clone: Its matching antigen is unknown.

Expressed TCRB transcripts were sequenced because the entire RNA isolate underwent reverse transcription. Repertoires were generated with immunoSEQ multiplex PCR, while TCRdb's copy carries only in-frame clones and drops some. The data hold 640,000 or so clones, with around an eighth observed a single time. The CDR3 is 16 amino acids. Germline V gives CDR1 SGDLS, CDR2 YYNGEE. The V segment lost 2 bases and the J segment 4 bases; nucleotides outside the gene matches: 8. The chain has TRBV9 and TRBJ2-1; 8 nucleotides match TRBD2. The specimen sequenced was naive CD4+ T cells from blood. This receptor was identified in a man in his late teens or twenties with type 1 diabetes. CDR3 sequence reads: CASSVAGPSGYNEQFF. CDR3 bases: TGTGCCAGCAGCGTCGCTGGGCCTAGCGGGTACAATGAGCAGTTCTTC. The entire variable domain, with the rest obtained from reference TRBV9 and TRBJ2-1, is as follows: DSGVTQTPKHLITATGQRVTLRCSPRSGDLSVYWYQQSLDQGLQFLIQYYNGEERAKGNILERFSAQQFPDLHSELNLSSLELGDSALYFCASSVAGPSGYNEQFFGPGTRLTVL.